Listed here are 15 T cell receptor beta chains from one sample, sequenced in a study of blood T cell repertoires in COVID-19. Sequencing used immunoSEQ multiplex PCR; TCRdb keeps in-frame clones, though not all of them. The sample lists about 120,000 clones; approximately 92% were seen once. Sequenced material: peripheral blood. These receptors all stem from a man between 70 and 80 years old with active or convalescent COVID-19.

The rearrangement joins TRBV7-9 to TRBJ1-5; 8 bases align to TRBD1. J was trimmed by 1 base and V by 1 base; bases with no gene match: 0. CDR1 and CDR2 from the germline V gene are SEHNR and FQNEAQ (reference sequence). The CDR3 consists of 15 residues. The CDR3 spells CASSLDRGSNQPQHF. CDR3 bases: TGTGCCAGCAGCTTAGACAGGGGGAGCAATCAGCCCCAGCATTTT. The variable domain in full, with the rest retrieved from reference TRBV7-9 and TRBJ1-5, is DTGVSQNPRHKITKRGQNVTFRCDPISEHNRLYWYRQTLGQGPEFLTYFQNEAQLEKSRLLSDRFSAERPKGSFSTLEIQRTEQGDSAMYLCASSLDRGSNQPQHFGDGTRLSIL.

The rearrangement joins TRBV28 to TRBJ2-5; maybe TRBD1 (5 bases). Trimming stripped 6 bases from V and 3 bases from J, with 8 bases between. The CDR3 extends over 12 amino acids. Germline CDR1 and CDR2: MDHEN and SYDVKM. The DNA for the CDR3 is TGTGCCAGCAGGAAGGGGAAAGAGACCCAGTACTTC. Encoded protein: CASRKGKETQYF.

Comment on this clone: One junction end does not reproduce the germline sequence, and a read error may be involved. The rearrangement uses TRBV23-1 and TRBJ2-7, with no clear D. TRBV23-1 is assigned to the ORF class and has an uncertain function. The CDR3 has 16 amino acids. This chain's CDR3 is CASNQKRFLLSYEQYF. The CDR3 nucleotides are TGCGCCAGCAATCAAAAGCGTTTCCTATTATCCTACGAGCAGTACTTC.

This rearrangement joins TRBV10-3 to TRBJ1-1, with 10 bases fitting TRBD1. This CDR3 comprises 15 residues. The junction had 8 bases not matched to a gene; V was cut back by 4 bases and J by 6 bases. Looked up from germline, CDR1 is ENHRY and CDR2 is SYGVKD. The CDR3 DNA reads TGTGCCATCAGTGGGGCGGACAGGGGGTCGGCTGAAGCTTTCTTT. Translating gives CAISGADRGSAEAFF.

This chain links TRBV7-3 with TRBJ1-1; 8 bases fit TRBD1. The germline CDR1 and CDR2 sequences are SGHTA and FQGTGA. Trimming took 5 bases from V and 4 from J; bases not matched to a gene: 3. This CDR3 is 13 amino acids long. The CDR3 bases are TGTGCCAGCAGCCCAGGGGGCGGCACTGAAGCTTTCTTT. This gives the protein CASSPGGGTEAFF. The whole variable domain, remainder taken from reference TRBV7-3 and TRBJ1-1, is GAGVSQTPSNKVTEKGKYVELRCDPISGHTALYWYRQSLGQGPEFLIYFQGTGAADDSGLPNDRFFAVRPEGSVSTLKIQRTERGDSAVYLCASSPGGGTEAFFGQGTRLTVV.

The chain links TRBV5-4 to TRBJ2-4; D remains ambiguous. Germline assignment: CDR1 SGHNT and CDR2 YYREEE (reference sequence). The V end was cut by 0 bases, the J end by 0 bases, with 10 bases between. The CDR3 loop spans 16 amino acids. The CDR3 spells CASSLVAGSAKNIQYF. The CDR3 region has the DNA TGTGCCAGCAGCTTGGTTGCCGGTTCAGCCAAAAACATTCAGTACTTC.

This clone came up a few times. The rearrangement joins TRBV2 to TRBJ1-2; D ambiguous. Per the germline V gene, CDR1 is SNHLY and CDR2 is FYNNEI. CDR3 length equals 11 residues. The ends were cut back, 6 bases at V and 3 bases at J, with 5 bases in the middle. The CDR3 sequence: CASSADYGYTF. CDR3 sequence (DNA): TGTGCCAGCAGCGCGGACTATGGCTACACCTTC.

The chain's CDR3 is CASSPQTGAVATNEKLFF. The CDR3 DNA sequence: TGTGCCAGCAGCCCCCAGACAGGGGCGGTTGCAACTAATGAAAAACTGTTTTTT. The J gene is TRBJ1-4, the V gene TRBV7-6, with 8 bases identical to TRBD1. The CDR3 length is 18 residues. Trimming cost V 5 bases and J 0 bases; bases outside gene matches: 11. Germline-derived CDR1 and CDR2 are SGHVS and FNYEAQ.

The V gene is TRBV2, the J gene TRBJ2-5, with 10 bases fitting TRBD2. The trim removed 3 bases at V and 5 bases at J, leaving 9 bases unmatched. CDR1 is SNHLY, CDR2 FYNNEI, per germline. There are 16 residues in the CDR3. DNA of the CDR3: TGTGCCAGCAGTGAGGGGGTAGCGGGAGGTCAGGAGACCCAGTACTTC. Translation gives CASSEGVAGGQETQYF.

The rearrangement joins TRBV28 to TRBJ2-7, with 7 bases identical to TRBD1. The germline V gene encodes CDR1 MDHEN and CDR2 SYDVKM. The CDR3 has 14 residues. V was clipped by 4 bases and J by 7 bases; unmatched bases: 10. CDR3 sequence: CASSSGQILREQYF. The CDR3 nucleotides read TGTGCCAGCAGTTCGGGACAGATCTTACGAGAGCAGTACTTC.

V usage is TRBV6-4 and J usage is TRBJ2-3; 9 bases map to TRBD2. V was pared by 6 bases and J by 4 bases, with 5 bases of the junction left unmatched. Germline CDR1 reads MRHNA; CDR2 reads SNTAGT. This CDR3 has 14 amino acids. This CDR3 is CASSPSGAADTQYF. CDR3 DNA sequence: TGTGCCAGCAGCCCTAGCGGGGCTGCAGATACGCAGTATTTT.

The chain employs TRBV6-4 and TRBJ2-3; D may be TRBD2 (5 bases). The CDR3 is 13 residues long. Trimming took off 2 bases at V and 3 bases at J, with 6 bases between the two ends. CDR1 and CDR2 from the germline V gene are MRHNA and SNTAGT. CDR3 amino acids: CASSDTRTDTQYF. In nucleotides, the CDR3 is TGTGCCAGCAGTGACACTAGGACAGATACGCAGTATTTT.

The chain uses TRBV18 and TRBJ2-5, with D possibly TRBD1 on 5 matching bases. The CDR3 is 12 residues long. The V gene's germline CDR1 is KGHSH and CDR2 LQKENI. Trimming stripped 3 bases from V and 10 bases from J, with 12 bases between. The chain's CDR3 is CASSPRTIVQYF. The CDR3 nucleotides are TGTGCCAGCTCACCCCGGACAATTGTCCAGTACTTC.

The chain employs TRBV5-1 and TRBJ2-6; 11 nucleotides align to TRBD1. CDR1 and CDR2 (germline): SGHRS, YFSETQ. The CDR3 spans 16 residues. The J segment lost 2 bases and the V segment lost 5 bases, leaving 3 bases of the junction unmatched. The CDR3 region is CASRPDRGPGANVLTF. DNA of the CDR3: TGCGCCAGCAGGCCGGACAGGGGGCCTGGGGCCAACGTCCTGACTTTC.

The gene calls are TRBV6-5 and TRBJ1-5; D is perhaps TRBD1 (6 bases). The CDR3 has 15 amino acids. The V gene's germline CDR1 is MNHEY and CDR2 SVGAGI. V lost 10 bases and J 8 bases, leaving 24 bases between the germline ends. CDR3 bases: TGTGCCACCGTACTACAGGGTTTGACAAGAGAGCCCCAGCATTTT. Residues: CATVLQGLTREPQHF.